This T cell receptor (beta chain) emerged from a study of identical twins. Study-wide points: In zero-insertion analyses, partial confounding could arise from invariant MAIT and iNKT cells.

Germline assignment: CDR1 GTSNPN and CDR2 SVGIG (reference sequence). With 3 bases clipped from V and 5 bases from J, the junction kept 9 bases outside the gene matches. This CDR3 contains 15 residues. Template switching added a universal primer binding site, and final cDNA carried unique molecular identifiers. Each CDR3 protein is one row after TCRdb ran MiXCR on the 5' RACE reads. The sample shows approximately 1.8 million distinct CDR3 sequences, roughly 35% of them seen only once. Note on this clonotype: Its matching antigen is unknown.

The V gene is TRBV30, the J gene TRBJ2-2; 7 bases are shared with TRBD1. This receptor was obtained from a newborn girl in good health. Sequenced material: cord blood. The CDR3 region has the DNA TGTGCCTGGAGCGATGACAGGGTAGAGACCGGGGAGCTGTTTTTT. This encodes CAWSDDRVETGELFF.